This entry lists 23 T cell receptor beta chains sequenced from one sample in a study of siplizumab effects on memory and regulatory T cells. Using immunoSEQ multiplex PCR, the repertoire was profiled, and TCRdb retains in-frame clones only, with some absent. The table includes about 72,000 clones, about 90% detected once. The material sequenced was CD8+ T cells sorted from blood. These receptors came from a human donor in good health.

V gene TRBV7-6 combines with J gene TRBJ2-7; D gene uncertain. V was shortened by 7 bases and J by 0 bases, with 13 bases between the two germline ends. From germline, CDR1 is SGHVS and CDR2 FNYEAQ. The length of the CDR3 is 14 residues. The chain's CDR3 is CASTSDLYSYEQYF. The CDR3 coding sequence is TGTGCCAGCACCTCAGATTTATACTCCTACGAGCAGTACTTC. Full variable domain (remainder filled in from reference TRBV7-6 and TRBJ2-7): GAGVSQSPRYKVTKRGQDVALRCDPISGHVSLYWYRQALGQGPEFLTYFNYEAQQDKSGLPNDRFSAERPEGSISTLTIQRTEQRDSAMYRCASTSDLYSYEQYFGPGTRLTVT.

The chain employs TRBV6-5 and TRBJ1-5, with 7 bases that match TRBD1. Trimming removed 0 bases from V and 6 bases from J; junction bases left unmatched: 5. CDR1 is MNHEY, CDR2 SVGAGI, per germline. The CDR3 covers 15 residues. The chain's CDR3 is CASSYSVGGRQPQHF. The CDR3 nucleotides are TGTGCCAGCAGTTACTCGGTAGGGGGCCGTCAGCCCCAGCATTTT.

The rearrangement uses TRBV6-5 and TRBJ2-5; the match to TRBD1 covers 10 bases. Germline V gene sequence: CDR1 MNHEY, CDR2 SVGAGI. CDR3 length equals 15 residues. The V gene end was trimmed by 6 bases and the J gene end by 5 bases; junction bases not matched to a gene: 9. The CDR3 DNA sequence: TGTGCCAGCAGCCCCGGGACAGGGGAATTGGAGACCCAGTACTTC. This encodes CASSPGTGELETQYF.

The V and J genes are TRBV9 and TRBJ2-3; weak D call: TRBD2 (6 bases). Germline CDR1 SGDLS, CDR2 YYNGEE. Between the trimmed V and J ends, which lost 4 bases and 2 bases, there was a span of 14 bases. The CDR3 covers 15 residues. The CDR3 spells CASSFSGLTTDTQYF. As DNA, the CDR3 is TGTGCCAGCAGCTTCTCGGGACTTACCACAGATACGCAGTATTTT.

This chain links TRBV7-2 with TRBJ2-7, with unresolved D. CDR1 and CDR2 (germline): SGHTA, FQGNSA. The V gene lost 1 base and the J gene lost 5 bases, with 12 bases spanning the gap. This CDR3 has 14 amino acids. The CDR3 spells CASSLGLGNHEQYF. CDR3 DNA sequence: TGTGCCAGCAGCTTAGGATTGGGGAACCACGAGCAGTACTTC.

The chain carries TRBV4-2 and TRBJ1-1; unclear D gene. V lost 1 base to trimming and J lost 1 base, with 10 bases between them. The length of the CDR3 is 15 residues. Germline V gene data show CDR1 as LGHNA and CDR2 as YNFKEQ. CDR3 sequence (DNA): TGTGCCAGCAGCCAAGTTGCCAGCCCGAACACTGAAGCTTTCTTT. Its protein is CASSQVASPNTEAFF.

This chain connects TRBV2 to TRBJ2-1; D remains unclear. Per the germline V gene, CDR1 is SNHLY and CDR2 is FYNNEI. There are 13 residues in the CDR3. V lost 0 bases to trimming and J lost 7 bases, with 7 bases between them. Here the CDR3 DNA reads TGTGCCAGCAGTGAAGCGCAGCCGAATGAGCAGTTCTTC. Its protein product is CASSEAQPNEQFF.

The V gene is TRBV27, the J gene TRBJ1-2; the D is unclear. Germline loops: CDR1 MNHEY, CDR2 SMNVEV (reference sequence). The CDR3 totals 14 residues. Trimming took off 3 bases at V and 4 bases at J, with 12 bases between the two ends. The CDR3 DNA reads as TGTGCCAGCAGTTTGCAGAGCCCCCTCTATGGCTACACCTTC. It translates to CASSLQSPLYGYTF.

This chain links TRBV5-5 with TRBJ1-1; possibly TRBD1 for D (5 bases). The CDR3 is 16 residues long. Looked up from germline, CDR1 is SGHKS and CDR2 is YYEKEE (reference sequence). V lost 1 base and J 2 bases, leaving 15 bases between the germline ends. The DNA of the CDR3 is TGTGCCAGCAGCTTGAAGCTAGTCAGGGCTAACACTGAAGCTTTCTTT. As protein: CASSLKLVRANTEAFF. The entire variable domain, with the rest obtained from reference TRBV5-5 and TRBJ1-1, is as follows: DAGVTQSPTHLIKTRGQQVTLRCSPISGHKSVSWYQQVLGQGPQFIFQYYEKEERGRGNFPDRFSARQFPNYSSELNVNALLLGDSALYLCASSLKLVRANTEAFFGQGTRLTVV.

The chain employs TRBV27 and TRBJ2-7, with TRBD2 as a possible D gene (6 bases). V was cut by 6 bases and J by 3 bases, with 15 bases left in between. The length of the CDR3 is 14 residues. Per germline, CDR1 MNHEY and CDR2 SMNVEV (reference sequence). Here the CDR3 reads CASSLTGVSYEQYF. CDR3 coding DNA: TGTGCCAGCAGCCTGACGGGGGTTAGCTACGAGCAGTACTTC.

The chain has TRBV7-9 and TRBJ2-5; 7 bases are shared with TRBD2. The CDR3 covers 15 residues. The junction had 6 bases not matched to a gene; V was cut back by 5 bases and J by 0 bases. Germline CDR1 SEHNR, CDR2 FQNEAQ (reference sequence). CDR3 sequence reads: CASSTKRDYQETQYF. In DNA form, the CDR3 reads TGTGCCAGCAGCACAAAGCGGGACTACCAAGAGACCCAGTACTTC. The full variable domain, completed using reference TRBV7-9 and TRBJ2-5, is DTGVSQNPRHKITKRGQNVTFRCDPISEHNRLYWYRQTLGQGPEFLTYFQNEAQLEKSRLLSDRFSAERPKGSFSTLEIQRTEQGDSAMYLCASSTKRDYQETQYFGPGTRLLVL.

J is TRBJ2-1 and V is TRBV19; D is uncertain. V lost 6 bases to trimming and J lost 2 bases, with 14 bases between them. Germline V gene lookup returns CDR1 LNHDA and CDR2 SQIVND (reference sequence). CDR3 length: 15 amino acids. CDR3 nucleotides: TGTGCCAGTAGCCGGATTTCCTCAGCCTACAATGAGCAGTTCTTC. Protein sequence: CASSRISSAYNEQFF.

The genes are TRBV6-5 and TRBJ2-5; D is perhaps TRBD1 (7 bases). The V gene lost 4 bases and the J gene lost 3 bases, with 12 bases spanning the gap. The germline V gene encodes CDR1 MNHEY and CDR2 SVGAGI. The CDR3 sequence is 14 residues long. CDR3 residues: CASSSQGGEETQYF. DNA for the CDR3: TGTGCCAGCAGTTCCCAGGGGGGAGAAGAGACCCAGTACTTC.

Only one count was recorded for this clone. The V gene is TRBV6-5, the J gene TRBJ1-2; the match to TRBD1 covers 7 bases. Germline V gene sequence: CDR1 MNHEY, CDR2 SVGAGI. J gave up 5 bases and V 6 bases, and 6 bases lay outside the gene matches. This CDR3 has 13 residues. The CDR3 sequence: CASRFDRVYGYTF. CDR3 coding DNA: TGTGCCAGCAGATTTGACAGGGTATATGGCTACACCTTC.

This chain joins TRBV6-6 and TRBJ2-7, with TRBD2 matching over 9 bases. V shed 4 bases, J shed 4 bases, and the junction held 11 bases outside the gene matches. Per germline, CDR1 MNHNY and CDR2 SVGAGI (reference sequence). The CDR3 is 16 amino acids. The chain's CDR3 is CASSSLGGSGSYEQYF. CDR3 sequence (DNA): TGTGCCAGCAGTTCCCTAGGAGGTAGCGGGAGTTACGAGCAGTACTTC.

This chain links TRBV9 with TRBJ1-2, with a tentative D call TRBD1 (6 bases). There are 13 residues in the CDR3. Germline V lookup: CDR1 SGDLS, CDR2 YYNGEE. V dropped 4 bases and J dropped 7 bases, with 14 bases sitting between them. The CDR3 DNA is TGTGCCAGCAGCACCCGGGACACCGCTGGCTACACCTTC. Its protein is CASSTRDTAGYTF.

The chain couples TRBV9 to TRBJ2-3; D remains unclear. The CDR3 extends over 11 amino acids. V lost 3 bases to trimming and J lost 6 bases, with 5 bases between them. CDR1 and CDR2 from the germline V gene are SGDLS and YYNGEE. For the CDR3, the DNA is TGTGCCAGCAGCGAGTCGGATACGCAGTATTTT. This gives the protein CASSESDTQYF.

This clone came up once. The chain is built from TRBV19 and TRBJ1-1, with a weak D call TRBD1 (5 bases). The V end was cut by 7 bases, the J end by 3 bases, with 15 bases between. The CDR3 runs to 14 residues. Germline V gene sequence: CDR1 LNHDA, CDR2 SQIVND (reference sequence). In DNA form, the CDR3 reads TGTGCCAGTACCCCCGGCGGGGGAGACACTGAAGCTTTCTTT. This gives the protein CASTPGGGDTEAFF.

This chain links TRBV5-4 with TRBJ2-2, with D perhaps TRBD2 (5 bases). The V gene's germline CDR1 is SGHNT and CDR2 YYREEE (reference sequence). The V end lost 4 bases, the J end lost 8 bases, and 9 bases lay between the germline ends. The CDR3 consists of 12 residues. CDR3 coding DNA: TGTGCCAGCAGCCCCCCGGGAGGGGAGCTGTTTTTT. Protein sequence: CASSPPGGELFF.

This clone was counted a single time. CDR3 DNA: TGTGCCAGCAGCCATAGCGGGACAGGGAAGAACACTGAAGCTTTCTTT. Protein: CASSHSGTGKNTEAFF. The chain joins TRBV11-2 to TRBJ1-1; 9 nucleotides align to TRBD1. CDR1 and CDR2 from the germline V gene are SGHAT and FQNNGV. The length of the CDR3 is 16 residues. V shed 5 bases and J 1 base; nucleotides not matched to a gene: 8.

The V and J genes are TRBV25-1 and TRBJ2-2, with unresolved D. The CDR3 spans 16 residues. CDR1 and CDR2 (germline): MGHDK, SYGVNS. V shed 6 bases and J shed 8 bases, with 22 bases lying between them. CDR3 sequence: CASSQKLGLRAGELFF. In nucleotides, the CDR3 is TGTGCCAGCAGCCAAAAGCTCGGCCTTAGGGCGGGGGAGCTGTTTTTT.

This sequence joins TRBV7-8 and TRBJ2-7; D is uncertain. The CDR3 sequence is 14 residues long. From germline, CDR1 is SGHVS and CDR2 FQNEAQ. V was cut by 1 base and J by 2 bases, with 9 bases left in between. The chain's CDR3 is CASSLVGNTYEQYF. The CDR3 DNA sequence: TGTGCCAGCAGCTTAGTGGGGAACACCTACGAGCAGTACTTC.

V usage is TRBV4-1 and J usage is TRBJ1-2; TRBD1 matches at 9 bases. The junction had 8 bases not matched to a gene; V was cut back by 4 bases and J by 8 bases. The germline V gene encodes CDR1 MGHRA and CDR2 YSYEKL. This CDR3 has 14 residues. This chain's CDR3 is CASSLGTGIGGYTF. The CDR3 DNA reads TGCGCCAGCAGCCTTGGGACAGGGATCGGCGGCTACACCTTC.